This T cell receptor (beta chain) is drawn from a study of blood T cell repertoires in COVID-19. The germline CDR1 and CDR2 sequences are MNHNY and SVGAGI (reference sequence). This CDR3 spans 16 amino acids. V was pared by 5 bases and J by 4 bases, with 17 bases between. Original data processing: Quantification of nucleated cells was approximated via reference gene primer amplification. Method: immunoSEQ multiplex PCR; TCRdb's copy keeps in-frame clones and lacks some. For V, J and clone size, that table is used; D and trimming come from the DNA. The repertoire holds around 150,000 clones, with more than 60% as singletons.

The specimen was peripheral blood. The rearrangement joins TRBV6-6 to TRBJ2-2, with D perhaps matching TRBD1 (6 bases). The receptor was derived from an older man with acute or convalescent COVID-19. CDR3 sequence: CASSPPRQGSTGELFF. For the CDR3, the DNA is TGTGCCAGCAGTCCCCCCCGGCAGGGGAGCACCGGGGAGCTGTTTTTT.